Listed below are T cell receptor beta chains from one sample, sequenced in a study of beta chain features in type 1 diabetes. Measured with immunoSEQ multiplex PCR; TCRdb has only the in-frame clones, and not every one. The sample consists of 300,000 to 350,000 clones, around 9% of them appearing once. Sample: central memory CD4+ T cells from blood. The source of these receptors is a young man with type 1 diabetes. The CDR3 runs from the conserved cysteine through the conserved F or W. The order of the fields is V gene, J gene, clone size, D gene, CDR3 DNA, CDR3 protein. D genes are given only for firm matches. The listing skips clone size in some rows; elsewhere it reads once, few, many or a size class.

TRBV7-2	TRBJ2-7	few	TRBD2	TGTGCCAGCAGCGTAGCCGGGACTAGCGGGGCCTACGAGCAGTACTTC	CASSVAGTSGAYEQYF
TRBV23-1	TRBJ2-4	NA	TRBD1	TGCGCCAGCGTACAGGGGCGAATAGCCAAAAACATTCAGTACTTC	CASVQGRIAKNIQYF
TRBV6-5	TRBJ2-7	NA	NA	TGTGCCAGCCGACTAGTTTGGGAGCAGTACTTC	CASRLVWEQYF
TRBV28	TRBJ1-5	many	TRBD1	TGTGCCAGCAGTTTGGCGACAGGGTTTCAGCCCCAGCATTTT	CASSLATGFQPQHF
TRBV7-2	TRBJ1-2	few	TRBD1	TGTGCCAGCAGCTTAGTGAAGGGACAGGGGGATGGCTACACCTTC	CASSLVKGQGDGYTF
TRBV4-3	TRBJ2-3	NA	NA	TGCGCCAGCAGCCAAGATAAAGGGCTGGTCGCAGATACGCAGTATTTT	CASSQDKGLVADTQYF
TRBV4-3	TRBJ1-4	many	TRBD1	TGCGCCAGCAGCCAAGCAGGGGGATTGGTTGAAAAACTGTTTTTT	CASSQAGGLVEKLFF
TRBV6-5	TRBJ2-2	NA	NA	TGTGCCAGCAGCCTCACAGGGACAACCGGGGAGCTGTTTTTT	CASSLTGTTGELFF
TRBV7-8	TRBJ2-5	NA	TRBD1	TGTGCCAGCAGCGGGACAGAACAAGAGACCCAGTACTTC	CASSGTEQETQYF
TRBV4-3	TRBJ2-6	few	NA	TGCGCCAGCAGCCAAGATATTGTATCGGGGGCCAACGTCCTGACTTTC	CASSQDIVSGANVLTF
TRBV7-2	TRBJ2-7	NA	NA	TGTGCCAGCAGCTTCCAGGGCGGATCCTCCTACGAGCAGTACTTC	CASSFQGGSSYEQYF
TRBV4-1	TRBJ2-3	NA	NA	TGCGCCAGCAGCCAGGATGGGATACAGGCTGGGTCCGATACGCAGTATTTT	CASSQDGIQAGSDTQYF
TRBV9	TRBJ1-5	few	NA	TGTGCCAGCAGCGACGAACAGGGTTCGGCCCAGCATTTT	CASSDEQGSAQHF
TRBV7-2	TRBJ2-1	few	NA	TGTGCCAGCAGCTCGGTGGCCTCCTACAATGAGCAGTTCTTC	CASSSVASYNEQFF
TRBV2	TRBJ2-3	few	TRBD2	TGTGGGGGGGGAGATACGCAGTATTTT	CGGGDTQYF
TRBV11-2	TRBJ2-2	few	NA	TGTGCCAGCAGCTCCGGGGAACACACCGGGGAGCTGTTTTTT	CASSSGEHTGELFF
TRBV11-2	TRBJ1-6	few	NA	TGTGCCAGCAGCCTCGACAGAAATTCACCCCTCCACTTT	CASSLDRNSPLHF
TRBV14	TRBJ2-5	few	NA	TGTGCCACCGCAACCTCAGGGGCCGGGACCCAGTACTTC	CATATSGAGTQYF
TRBV6-6	TRBJ1-2	few	NA	TGTGCCAGCGGACTAAGGGTTTACTATGGCTACACCTTC	CASGLRVYYGYTF
TRBV10-1	TRBJ1-5	NA	NA	TGCGCCAGCAGTGACAGGCCCAATCAGCCCCAGCATTTT	CASSDRPNQPQHF
TRBV27	TRBJ1-1	few	TRBD1	TGTGCCAGCAGTACCTGGGACAGCATGAACACTGAAGCTTTCTTT	CASSTWDSMNTEAFF
TRBV19	TRBJ2-7	NA	TRBD1	TGTGCCAGCAATGCCGACAGGGAATCCGAGCAGTACTTC	CASNADRESEQYF
TRBV7-8	TRBJ2-3	few	TRBD2	TGTGCCAGCAGCGGGGGACCGGGACTAGCGGCCCTAGATACGCAGTATTTT	CASSGGPGLAALDTQYF
TRBV7-2	TRBJ2-2	few	TRBD1	TGTGCCAGCAGCTTAGCCCGAGGGGGCCACACGAACACCGGGGAGCTGTTTTTT	CASSLARGGHTNTGELFF
TRBV7-9	TRBJ2-3	many	NA	TGTGCCAGCAGCTTAGCGGGGGCAGAGACAGATACGCAGTATTTT	CASSLAGAETDTQYF
TRBV2	TRBJ2-7	many	NA	TGTGCCAGCAGTGAATCGGGGACTTACGAGCAGTACTTC	CASSESGTYEQYF
TRBV9	TRBJ1-5	NA	NA	TGTGCCAGCAGCGTAGGTGGGGGCGCTGACCAGCCCCAGCATTTT	CASSVGGGADQPQHF
TRBV5-3	TRBJ2-7	NA	NA	TGTGCCAGAAGCTTGGACGGTAAGCAGTACTTC	CARSLDGKQYF
TRBV20-1	TRBJ2-7	few	NA	TGCAGCGCACACCTGGTTGACGAGCAGTACTTC	CSAHLVDEQYF
TRBV7-2	TRBJ2-3	NA	NA	TGTGCCAGCTCGGGACACCTAACCTCTCGCACAGATACGCAGTATTTT	CASSGHLTSRTDTQYF